The 5 T cell receptor beta chains below come from one sample, sequenced in a study of T cell repertoires in cytomegalovirus infection. No antigen has been assigned to these receptors. MiXCR, run by TCRdb on the reads, gives a single entry per CDR3 protein. The sample carries about 480,000 distinct CDR3 sequences, 33% recorded once. The material was cultured PBMCs, obtained from culture after CMV antigen stimulation. The receptor source for this set is a human donor in good health (CMV status not recorded). Some clones in this sample may be carry-over from other donors' samples.

The chain carries TRBV20-1 and TRBJ1-2; D is possibly TRBD1 (5 bases). Germline lookup yields CDR1 DFQATT and CDR2 SNEGSKA (reference sequence). This CDR3 is 12 amino acids long. Deletions cut 7 bases from V and 3 bases from J, with 12 bases between. The CDR3 is CSGTGTDYGYTF. CDR3 DNA: TGCAGTGGTACCGGGACGGACTATGGCTACACCTTC.

This chain uses TRBV28 with TRBJ2-7; weak D call: TRBD1 (5 bases). Germline-derived CDR1 and CDR2 are MDHEN and SYDVKM. Trimming removed 8 bases at V and 3 bases at J, with 11 bases between. There are 12 residues in the CDR3. CDR3 amino acids: CASGRVGYEQYF. The CDR3 DNA reads TGTGCCAGCGGCAGGGTGGGCTACGAGCAGTACTTC.

The chain combines TRBV19 with TRBJ2-1; D possibly corresponds to TRBD2 (6 bases). CDR1 LNHDA and CDR2 SQIVND come from the germline V gene (reference sequence). The CDR3 runs 16 residues. V was trimmed by 5 bases and J by 5 bases, leaving 19 bases between them. CDR3 nucleotide sequence: TGTGCCAGTAGTGCTTTGTGGGGTAGCGGTAACAATGAGCAGTTCTTC. It specifies CASSALWGSGNNEQFF.

This chain joins TRBV19 and TRBJ2-1, with D possibly matching TRBD1 (6 bases). Trimming cost V 1 base and J 0 bases, with 7 bases left between them. Germline CDR1 LNHDA, CDR2 SQIVND (reference sequence). The CDR3 totals 15 residues. The CDR3 DNA is TGTGCCAGTAGTATAGTACAGGGCTCCTACAATGAGCAGTTCTTC. Protein sequence: CASSIVQGSYNEQFF.

The J gene is TRBJ2-2, the V gene TRBV14; D gene ambiguous. The V end was cut by 1 base, the J end by 5 bases, with 5 bases between. The CDR3 is 13 amino acids. Per germline, CDR1 SGHDN and CDR2 FVKESK. The CDR3 loop reads CASSQVVTGELFF. CDR3 DNA: TGTGCCAGCAGCCAAGTCGTGACCGGGGAGCTGTTTTTT.